The 27 T cell receptor beta chains presented below share a single source sample, sequenced in a study of blood T cell repertoires in COVID-19. Assay used: immunoSEQ multiplex PCR; TCRdb lists only in-frame clones, some missing. The sample lists some 340,000 clones, roughly 90% occurring once. The sample was PBMCs or T cells enriched from blood (not recorded which). Receptors originate from a woman aged 25-40 years who had been exposed to COVID-19.

The chain employs TRBV14 and TRBJ1-2, with 7 nucleotides matching TRBD1. The J segment lost 8 bases and the V segment lost 4 bases, leaving 7 bases of the junction unmatched. CDR1 is SGHDN and CDR2 is FVKESK in the germline V gene. The CDR3 is made up of 13 amino acids. CDR3 region: CASSPRQGEGYTF. The CDR3 DNA follows: TGTGCCAGCAGCCCGAGACAGGGCGAGGGCTACACCTTC. Filled out from reference TRBV14 and TRBJ1-2, the complete variable domain reads EAGVTQFPSHSVIEKGQTVTLRCDPISGHDNLYWYRRVMGKEIKFLLHFVKESKQDESGMPNNRFLAERTGGTYSTLKVQPAELEDSGVYFCASSPRQGEGYTFGSGTRLTVV.

V is TRBV6-5 and J is TRBJ1-2; TRBD1 matches 7 bases. In germline, CDR1 is MNHEY, CDR2 SVGAGI. The CDR3 is made up of 15 amino acids. Trimming cost V 2 bases and J 4 bases; bases outside gene matches: 7. CDR3 DNA sequence: TGTGCCAGCAGTTACAGCTACCGACAGGGCTATGGCTACACCTTC. Its protein product is CASSYSYRQGYGYTF.

This chain joins TRBV7-9 and TRBJ1-2, with 8 bases identical to TRBD1. The V segment lost 1 base and the J segment 4 bases; nucleotides outside the gene matches: 5. The CDR3 covers 15 residues. Germline assignment: CDR1 SEHNR and CDR2 FQNEAQ (reference sequence). This chain's CDR3 is CASSLGQGAGYGYTF. In nucleotides, the CDR3 is TGTGCCAGCAGCTTAGGCCAGGGGGCGGGCTATGGCTACACCTTC.

The chain carries TRBV29-1 and TRBJ2-5; 7 nucleotides line up with TRBD1. The CDR3 has 12 amino acids. Germline CDR1 SQVTM, CDR2 ANQGSEA. CDR3 region: CSTTGNEETQYF. The CDR3 DNA sequence: TGCAGTACGACAGGGAACGAAGAGACCCAGTACTTC.

The chain joins TRBV18 to TRBJ2-7, with D perhaps TRBD2 (5 bases). From germline, CDR1 is KGHSH and CDR2 LQKENI. Deletions cut 3 bases from V and 3 bases from J, with 18 bases between. The CDR3 spans 16 residues. As DNA, the CDR3 is TGTGCCAGCTCACCTGGGTTTCGCGGAAGCGGCTACGAGCAGTACTTC. Its protein product is CASSPGFRGSGYEQYF.

The chain joins TRBV5-1 to TRBJ1-1, with 8 bases that match TRBD1. The CDR3 spans 14 residues. The germline CDR1 and CDR2 sequences are SGHRS and YFSETQ. J gave up 3 bases and V 5 bases, and 6 bases lay outside the gene matches. Written as DNA, the CDR3 is TGCGCCAGCAGTCCGGACAGGGCGGACACTGAAGCTTTCTTT. Translating gives CASSPDRADTEAFF.

This sequence joins TRBV10-3 and TRBJ1-2; the match to TRBD1 covers 7 bases. The CDR3 contains 13 residues. Germline CDR1 is ENHRY and CDR2 is SYGVKD. V was pared by 10 bases and J by 0 bases, with 5 bases of the junction left unmatched. DNA for the CDR3: TGTGCCACAACAGGGGTTCCTAACTATGGCTACACCTTC. This translates into CATTGVPNYGYTF.

Only one count was recorded for this clone. Written as DNA, the CDR3 is TGTGCCATCAGGACGACATCCCTGGGGAACACTGAAGCTTTCTTT. Translation gives CAIRTTSLGNTEAFF. This chain connects TRBV10-3 to TRBJ1-1; D not certain. The CDR3 is 15 residues long. V dropped 6 bases and J dropped 1 base, with 15 bases sitting between them. Germline V gene lookup returns CDR1 ENHRY and CDR2 SYGVKD.

V and J are TRBV6-5 and TRBJ2-3, with D maybe TRBD2 (5 bases). With 7 bases removed from V and 0 bases from J, the gap between germline ends came to 11 bases. Germline CDR1 reads MNHEY; CDR2 reads SVGAGI. CDR3 size: 14 residues. CDR3 in amino acids: CASNLAASTDTQYF. CDR3 DNA: TGTGCCAGCAACCTAGCTGCCAGCACAGATACGCAGTATTTT.

The chain is built from TRBV2 and TRBJ1-1, with a weak D call TRBD1 (6 bases). Germline V CDR1 and CDR2: SNHLY, FYNNEI. The CDR3 is made up of 15 amino acids. Trimming took 1 base from V and 4 from J, leaving 13 bases between them. DNA of the CDR3: TGTGCCAGCAGTGAAGTTAAAGGGACATCCACTGAAGCTTTCTTT. Translating it yields CASSEVKGTSTEAFF.

The table lists this clone with a count of one. CDR3 residues: CASSIIRGSNQPQHF. The CDR3 DNA is TGTGCCAGCAGTATAATCAGGGGTTCTAATCAGCCCCAGCATTTT. The rearrangement joins TRBV27 to TRBJ1-5, with a tentative D call TRBD1 (6 bases). Trimming removed 5 bases from V and 4 bases from J, with 15 bases in between. Germline V gene lookup returns CDR1 MNHEY and CDR2 SMNVEV (reference sequence). The CDR3 extends over 15 amino acids.

J is TRBJ1-3 and V is TRBV9; D is unresolved. The length of the CDR3 is 15 residues. With 0 bases removed from V and 1 base from J, the gap between germline ends came to 8 bases. Per the germline V gene, CDR1 is SGDLS and CDR2 is YYNGEE. For the CDR3, the DNA is TGTGCCAGCAGCGTAGACGAGATTTCTGGAAACACCATATATTTT. It translates to CASSVDEISGNTIYF.

This sequence joins TRBV29-1 and TRBJ1-3, with no clear D. Germline assignment: CDR1 SQVTM and CDR2 ANQGSEA. The CDR3 has 13 residues. The ends were cut back, 2 bases at V and 1 base at J, with 6 bases in the middle. The CDR3 spells CSVESLSGNTIYF. Written as DNA, the CDR3 is TGCAGCGTTGAATCATTGTCTGGAAACACCATATATTTT.

V usage is TRBV7-8 and J usage is TRBJ1-2, with no clear D. V was clipped by 3 bases and J by 7 bases, with 12 bases between them. The CDR3 is made up of 13 amino acids. Germline V gene sequence: CDR1 SGHVS, CDR2 FQNEAQ. The CDR3 nucleotides are TGTGCCAGCAGCTTGGGCCTAGGGAGTGGCTACACCTTC. Protein product: CASSLGLGSGYTF.

The chain recombines TRBV10-3 with TRBJ1-2; TRBD1 matches 7 bases. This CDR3 contains 14 residues. Germline V lookup: CDR1 ENHRY, CDR2 SYGVKD. After removal of 7 bases from V and 4 bases from J, the junction contained 9 bases not matched to a gene. The chain's CDR3 is CAITKQGSAYGYTF. CDR3 nucleotide sequence: TGTGCCATCACCAAACAGGGGTCGGCCTATGGCTACACCTTC.

The chain carries TRBV3-1 (or the pseudogene TRBV3-2) and TRBJ1-6; D may be TRBD1 (5 bases). CDR3 length: 15 residues. From germline, CDR1 is LGHDT and CDR2 YNNKEL (reference sequence). V shed 1 base and J shed 8 bases, with 12 bases lying between them. CDR3 nucleotides: TGTGCCAGCAGCCAAGTTGGGGCAGGCGATTCACCCCTCCACTTT. Translated: CASSQVGAGDSPLHF.

The chain is built from TRBV27 and TRBJ1-6, with D perhaps matching TRBD1 (5 bases). The germline V gene has CDR1 MNHEY and CDR2 SMNVEV (reference sequence). The CDR3 covers 16 residues. Trimming removed 7 bases from V and 4 bases from J, with 17 bases in between. The CDR3 DNA reads TGTGCCAGCACCCCGACAGCGGGACCGTATAATTCACCCCTCCACTTT. Translated, it gives CASTPTAGPYNSPLHF.

The J gene is TRBJ2-7, the V gene TRBV3-1 (or the pseudogene TRBV3-2); TRBD2 matches at 10 bases. V trimming: 0 bases; J trimming: 7 bases; junction bases outside the gene matches: 9. Germline V gives CDR1 LGHDT, CDR2 YNNKEL (reference sequence). The CDR3 loop spans 16 amino acids. The DNA for the CDR3 is TGTGCCAGCAGCCAAGATCATAGCGGGGGGTGGAGGGAGCAGTACTTC. Translating gives CASSQDHSGGWREQYF.

The V and J genes are TRBV5-1 and TRBJ1-1; 7 bases agree with TRBD1. Germline-derived CDR1 and CDR2 are SGHRS and YFSETQ. This CDR3 spans 14 amino acids. The ends lost 3 bases at V and 1 base at J; junction bases unmatched: 3. CDR3: CASSSRTGNTEAFF. The CDR3 DNA follows: TGCGCCAGCAGCTCCCGGACAGGGAACACTGAAGCTTTCTTT.

The chain is built from TRBV19 and TRBJ2-1; 9 nucleotides align to TRBD2. The ends lost 2 bases at V and 4 bases at J; junction bases unmatched: 6. Germline V gene data show CDR1 as LNHDA and CDR2 as SQIVND (reference sequence). The CDR3 runs to 16 residues. The CDR3 sequence is CASSIRRGGGYNEQFF. Here the CDR3 DNA reads TGTGCCAGTAGTATACGGCGGGGGGGCGGGTACAATGAGCAGTTCTTC.

As to this clone: One end of the junction does not line up with germline, which may come from a read error. This chain joins TRBV4-3 and TRBJ2-2; 9 nucleotides agree with TRBD2. Germline-derived CDR1 and CDR2 are LGHNA and YSLEER. The length of the CDR3 is 17 residues. The CDR3 protein is CASSHKRGGGYTGELFF. The CDR3 region has the DNA TGCGCCAGCAGCCATAAACGCGGGGGGGGATACACCGGGGAACTGTTTTTT.

The count of this clone is one. The chain links TRBV2 to TRBJ1-2; unclear D gene. The CDR3 covers 12 residues. The V end was cut by 5 bases, the J end by 5 bases, with 9 bases between. The germline V gene has CDR1 SNHLY and CDR2 FYNNEI. CDR3 protein: CASSSQQYGYTF. The CDR3 coding sequence is TGTGCCAGCAGTTCACAGCAATATGGCTACACCTTC.

The rearrangement uses TRBV15 and TRBJ1-6, with 8 bases fitting TRBD1. V dropped 2 bases and J dropped 10; count of bases not matched to a gene: 7. CDR1 and CDR2 from the germline V gene are LNHNV and YYDKDF (reference sequence). The CDR3 extends over 15 amino acids. CDR3 region: CATSRQRTGKSPLHF. The DNA for the CDR3 is TGTGCCACCAGCAGACAGAGGACAGGGAAGTCACCCCTCCACTTT.

This sequence joins TRBV12-3 or TRBV12-4 and TRBJ1-1; D remains unclear. The CDR3 has 13 residues. V was cut by 3 bases and J by 6 bases, with 11 bases left in between. CDR3 in amino acids: CASSFSGLAEAFF. The CDR3 DNA reads TGTGCCAGCAGTTTTTCGGGGTTGGCTGAAGCTTTCTTT.

The chain carries TRBV12-3 or TRBV12-4 and TRBJ2-2; D is unresolved. The V gene lost 10 bases and the J gene lost 5 bases, with 5 bases spanning the gap. The CDR3 contains 10 residues. The CDR3 region has the DNA TGTGCCATCGGGACCGGGGAGCTGTTTTTT. It codes for CAIGTGELFF.

The rearrangement uses TRBV30 and TRBJ2-1, with D tentatively TRBD2 (5 bases). V was shortened by 2 bases and J by 0 bases, with 14 bases between the two germline ends. CDR1 and CDR2 from the germline V gene are GTSNPN and SVGIG (reference sequence). The CDR3 totals 16 residues. The DNA for the CDR3 is TGTGCCTGGAGTAGAACGACGGGGAGCTCCTACAATGAGCAGTTCTTC. Translation: CAWSRTTGSSYNEQFF.

The chain recombines TRBV11-3 with TRBJ2-1; the match to TRBD2 covers 14 bases. There are 15 residues in the CDR3. CDR1 SGHNT and CDR2 YENEEA come from the germline V gene. Unmatched junction bases numbered 2, after V lost 1 base and J lost 9 bases. The chain's CDR3 is CASSLAGLAGGEQFF. CDR3 nucleotide sequence: TGTGCCAGCAGCTTAGCAGGACTAGCGGGGGGTGAGCAGTTCTTC.